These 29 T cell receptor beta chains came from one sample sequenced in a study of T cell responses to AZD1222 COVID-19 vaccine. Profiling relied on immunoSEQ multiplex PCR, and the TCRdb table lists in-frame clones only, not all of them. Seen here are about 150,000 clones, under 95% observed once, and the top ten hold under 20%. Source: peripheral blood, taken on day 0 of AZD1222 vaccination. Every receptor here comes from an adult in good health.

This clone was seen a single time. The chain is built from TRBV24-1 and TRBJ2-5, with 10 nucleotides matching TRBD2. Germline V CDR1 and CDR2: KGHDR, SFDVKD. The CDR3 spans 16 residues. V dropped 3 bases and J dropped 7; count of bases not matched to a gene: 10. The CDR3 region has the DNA TGTGCCACCAGTGATGGGGGATTAGCGGGAGGAGTGACCCAGTACTTC. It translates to CATSDGGLAGGVTQYF.

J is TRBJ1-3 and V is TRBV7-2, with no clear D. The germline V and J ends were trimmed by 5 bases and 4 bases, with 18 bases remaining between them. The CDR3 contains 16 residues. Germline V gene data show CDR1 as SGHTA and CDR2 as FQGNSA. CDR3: CASSPPGLTRGNTIYF. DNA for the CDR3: TGTGCCAGCAGCCCTCCCGGGCTGACGAGGGGAAACACCATATATTTT. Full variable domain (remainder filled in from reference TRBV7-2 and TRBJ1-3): GAGVSQSPSNKVTEKGKDVELRCDPISGHTALYWYRQSLGQGLEFLIYFQGNSAPDKSGLPSDRFSAERTGGSVSTLTIQRTQQEDSAVYLCASSPPGLTRGNTIYFGEGSWLTVV.

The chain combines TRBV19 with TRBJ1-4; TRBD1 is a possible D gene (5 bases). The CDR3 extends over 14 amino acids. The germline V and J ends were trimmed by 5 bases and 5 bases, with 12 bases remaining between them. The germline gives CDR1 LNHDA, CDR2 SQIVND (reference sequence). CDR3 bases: TGTGCCAGTAGTGGAAGGACATTCAATGAAAAACTGTTTTTT. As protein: CASSGRTFNEKLFF.

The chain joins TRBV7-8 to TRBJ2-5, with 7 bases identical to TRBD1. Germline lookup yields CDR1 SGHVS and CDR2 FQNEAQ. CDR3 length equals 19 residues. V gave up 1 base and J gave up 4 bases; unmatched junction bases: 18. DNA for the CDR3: TGTGCCAGCAGCTTAGTTCTTATCTTCGAGGGGGCAACCCCAGAGACCCAGTACTTC. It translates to CASSLVLIFEGATPETQYF.

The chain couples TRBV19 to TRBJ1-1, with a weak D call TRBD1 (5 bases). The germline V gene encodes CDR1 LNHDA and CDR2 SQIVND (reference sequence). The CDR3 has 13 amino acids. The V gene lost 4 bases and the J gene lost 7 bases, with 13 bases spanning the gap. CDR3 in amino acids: CASSSWGSSEAFF. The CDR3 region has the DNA TGTGCCAGTAGTAGTTGGGGCAGCAGTGAAGCTTTCTTT.

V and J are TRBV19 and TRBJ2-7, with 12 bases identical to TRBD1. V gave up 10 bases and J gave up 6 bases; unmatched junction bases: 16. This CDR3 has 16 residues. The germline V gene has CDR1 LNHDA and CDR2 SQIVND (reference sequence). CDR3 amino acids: CATSNLGQGAFSEQYF. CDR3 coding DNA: TGTGCCACTTCAAATCTGGGACAGGGGGCTTTTAGCGAGCAGTACTTC.

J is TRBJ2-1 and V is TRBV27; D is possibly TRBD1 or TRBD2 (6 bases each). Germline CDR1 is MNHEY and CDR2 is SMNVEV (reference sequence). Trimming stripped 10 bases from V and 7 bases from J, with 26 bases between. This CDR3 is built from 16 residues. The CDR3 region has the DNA TGTGCCACCGCTGATGAGGCGGGACACAGGAGGAATGAGCAGTTCTTC. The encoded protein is CATADEAGHRRNEQFF.

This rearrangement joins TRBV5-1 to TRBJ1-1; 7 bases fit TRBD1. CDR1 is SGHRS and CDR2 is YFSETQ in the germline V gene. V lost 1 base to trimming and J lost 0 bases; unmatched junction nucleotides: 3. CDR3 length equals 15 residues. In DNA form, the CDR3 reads TGCGCCAGCAGCTTGACGACAGGGCTGAACACTGAAGCTTTCTTT. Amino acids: CASSLTTGLNTEAFF.

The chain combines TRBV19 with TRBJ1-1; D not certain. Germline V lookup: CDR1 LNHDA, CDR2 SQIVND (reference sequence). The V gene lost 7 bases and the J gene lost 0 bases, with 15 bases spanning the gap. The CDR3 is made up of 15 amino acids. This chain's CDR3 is CASTLEGLLNTEAFF. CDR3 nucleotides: TGTGCCAGTACCCTAGAAGGACTCCTGAACACTGAAGCTTTCTTT.

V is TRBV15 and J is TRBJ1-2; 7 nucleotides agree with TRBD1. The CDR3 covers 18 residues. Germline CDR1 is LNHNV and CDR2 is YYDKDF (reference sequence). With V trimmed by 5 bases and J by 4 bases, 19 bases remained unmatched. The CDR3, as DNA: TGTGCCACCAGCGGTCCCTTAGACCGGGACAGAAGCATCTATGGCTACACCTTC. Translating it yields CATSGPLDRDRSIYGYTF.

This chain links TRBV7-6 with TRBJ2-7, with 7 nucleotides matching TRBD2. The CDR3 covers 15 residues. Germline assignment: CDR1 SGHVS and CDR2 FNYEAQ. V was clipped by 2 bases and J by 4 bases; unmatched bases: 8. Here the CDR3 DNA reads TGTGCCAGCAGCTTATCTAGCGGAGGCTTTTACGAGCAGTACTTC. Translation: CASSLSSGGFYEQYF.

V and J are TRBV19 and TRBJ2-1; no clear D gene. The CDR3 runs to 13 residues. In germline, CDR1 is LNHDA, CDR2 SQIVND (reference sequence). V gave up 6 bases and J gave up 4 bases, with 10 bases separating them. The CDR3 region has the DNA TGTGCCAGTAGGAAAGACGCATACAATGAGCAGTTCTTC. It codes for CASRKDAYNEQFF. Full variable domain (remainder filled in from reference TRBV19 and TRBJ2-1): DGGITQSPKYLFRKEGQNVTLSCEQNLNHDAMYWYRQDPGQGLRLIYYSQIVNDFQKGDIAEGYSVSREKKESFPLTVTSAQKNPTAFYLCASRKDAYNEQFFGPGTRLTVL.

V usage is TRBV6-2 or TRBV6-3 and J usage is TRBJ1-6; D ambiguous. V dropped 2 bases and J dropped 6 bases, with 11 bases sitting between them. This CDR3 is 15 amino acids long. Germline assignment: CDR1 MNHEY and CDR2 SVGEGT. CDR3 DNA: TGTGCCAGCAGTTACAATCCGAACCTTAATTCACCCCTCCACTTT. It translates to CASSYNPNLNSPLHF.

Here the CDR3 reads CASSYQGFDQPQHF. The CDR3 bases are TGTGCCAGCAGTTATCAGGGATTCGATCAGCCCCAGCATTTT. This sequence joins TRBV6-1 and TRBJ1-5, with D possibly being TRBD1 (5 bases). The CDR3 totals 14 residues. V was cut by 5 bases and J by 5 bases, with 13 bases left in between. Germline V gene lookup returns CDR1 MNHNS and CDR2 SASEGT.

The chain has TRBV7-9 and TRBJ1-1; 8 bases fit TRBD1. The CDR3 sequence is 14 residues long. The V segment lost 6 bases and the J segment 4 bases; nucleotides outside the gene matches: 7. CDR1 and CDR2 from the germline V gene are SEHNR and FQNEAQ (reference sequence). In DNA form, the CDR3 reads TGTGCCAGCAGAAAAGGACAGGGACGCACTGAAGCTTTCTTT. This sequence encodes CASRKGQGRTEAFF.

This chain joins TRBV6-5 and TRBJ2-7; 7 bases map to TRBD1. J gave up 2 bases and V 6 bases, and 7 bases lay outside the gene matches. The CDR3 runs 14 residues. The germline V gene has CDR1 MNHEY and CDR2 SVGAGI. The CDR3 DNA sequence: TGTGCCAGCAGATCCACCCAGGGGGCCTACGAGCAGTACTTC. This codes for CASRSTQGAYEQYF.

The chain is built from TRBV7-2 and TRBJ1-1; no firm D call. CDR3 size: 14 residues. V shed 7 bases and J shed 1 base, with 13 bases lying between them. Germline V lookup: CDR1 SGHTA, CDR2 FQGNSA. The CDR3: CASTRGYGNTEAFF. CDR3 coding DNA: TGTGCCAGCACCCGTGGGTACGGGAACACTGAAGCTTTCTTT. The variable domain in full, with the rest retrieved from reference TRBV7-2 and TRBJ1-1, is GAGVSQSPSNKVTEKGKDVELRCDPISGHTALYWYRQSLGQGLEFLIYFQGNSAPDKSGLPSDRFSAERTGGSVSTLTIQRTQQEDSAVYLCASTRGYGNTEAFFGQGTRLTVV.

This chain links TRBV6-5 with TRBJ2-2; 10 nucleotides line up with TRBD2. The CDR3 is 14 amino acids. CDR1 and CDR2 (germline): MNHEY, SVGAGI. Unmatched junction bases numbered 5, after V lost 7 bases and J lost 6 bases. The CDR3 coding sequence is TGTGCCAGCAATGCTAGCGGGAGAGCCGGGGAGCTGTTTTTT. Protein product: CASNASGRAGELFF.

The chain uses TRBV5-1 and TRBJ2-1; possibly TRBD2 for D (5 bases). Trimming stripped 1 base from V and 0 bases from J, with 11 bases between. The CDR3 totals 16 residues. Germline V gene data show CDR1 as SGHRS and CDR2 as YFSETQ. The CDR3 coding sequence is TGCGCCAGCAGCTTGAACCGTGAGGGCTCCTACAATGAGCAGTTCTTC. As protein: CASSLNREGSYNEQFF.

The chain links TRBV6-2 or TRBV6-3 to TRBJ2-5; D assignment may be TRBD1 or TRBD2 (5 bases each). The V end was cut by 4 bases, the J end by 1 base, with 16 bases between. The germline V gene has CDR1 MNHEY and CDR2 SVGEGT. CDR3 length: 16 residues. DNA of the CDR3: TGTGCCAGCAGTTGGACCCAGGGCGGACTCCAAGAGACCCAGTACTTC. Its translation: CASSWTQGGLQETQYF.

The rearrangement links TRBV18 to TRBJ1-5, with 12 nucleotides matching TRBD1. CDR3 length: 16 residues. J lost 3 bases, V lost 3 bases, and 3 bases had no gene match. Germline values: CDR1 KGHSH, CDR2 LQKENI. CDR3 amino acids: CASSPGTGGSNQPQHF. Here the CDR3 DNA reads TGTGCCAGCTCACCGGGGACAGGGGGCTCCAATCAGCCCCAGCATTTT.

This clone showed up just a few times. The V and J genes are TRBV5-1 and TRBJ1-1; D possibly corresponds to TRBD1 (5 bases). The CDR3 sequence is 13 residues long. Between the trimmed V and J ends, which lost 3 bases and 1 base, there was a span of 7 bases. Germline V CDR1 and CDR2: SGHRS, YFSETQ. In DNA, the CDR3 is TGCGCCAGCAGCTCCACAGGGAACACTGAAGCTTTCTTT. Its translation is CASSSTGNTEAFF.

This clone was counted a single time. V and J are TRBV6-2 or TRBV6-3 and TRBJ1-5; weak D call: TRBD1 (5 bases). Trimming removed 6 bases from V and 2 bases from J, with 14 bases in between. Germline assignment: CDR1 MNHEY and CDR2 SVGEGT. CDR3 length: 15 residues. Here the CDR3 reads CASSGGEGRNQPQHF. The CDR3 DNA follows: TGTGCCAGCAGCGGAGGGGAGGGGCGCAATCAGCCCCAGCATTTT.

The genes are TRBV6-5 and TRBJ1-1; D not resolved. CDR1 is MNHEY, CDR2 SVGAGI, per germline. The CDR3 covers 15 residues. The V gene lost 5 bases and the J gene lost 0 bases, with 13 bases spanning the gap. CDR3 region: CASSPKQTLNTEAFF. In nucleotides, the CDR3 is TGTGCCAGCAGTCCCAAACAGACTTTGAACACTGAAGCTTTCTTT.

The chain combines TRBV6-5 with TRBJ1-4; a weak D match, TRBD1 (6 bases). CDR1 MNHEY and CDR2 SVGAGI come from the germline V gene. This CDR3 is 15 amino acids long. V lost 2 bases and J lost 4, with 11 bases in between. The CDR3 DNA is TGTGCCAGCAGTTACGCGGGGGCTGGTAATGAAAAACTGTTTTTT. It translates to CASSYAGAGNEKLFF.

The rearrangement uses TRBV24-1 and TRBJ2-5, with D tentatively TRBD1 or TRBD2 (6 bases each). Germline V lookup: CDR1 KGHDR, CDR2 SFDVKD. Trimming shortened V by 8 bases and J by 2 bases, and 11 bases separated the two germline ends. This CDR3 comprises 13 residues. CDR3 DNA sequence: TGTGCCACCATGGGGGGCAGACAAGAGACCCAGTACTTC. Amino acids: CATMGGRQETQYF.

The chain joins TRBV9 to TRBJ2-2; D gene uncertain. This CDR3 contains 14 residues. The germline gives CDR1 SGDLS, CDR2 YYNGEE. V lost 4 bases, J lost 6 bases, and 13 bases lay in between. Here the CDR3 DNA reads TGTGCCAGCAGCTTGAGGCCCCTTCCCGGGGAGCTGTTTTTT. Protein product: CASSLRPLPGELFF.

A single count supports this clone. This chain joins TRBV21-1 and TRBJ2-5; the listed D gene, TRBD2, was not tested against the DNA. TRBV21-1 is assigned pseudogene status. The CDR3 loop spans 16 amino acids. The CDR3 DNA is TGTGCCAGCAGCAAGAGGCGGGGCCTACCCCAAGAGACCCAGTACTTC. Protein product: CASSKRRGLPQETQYF.

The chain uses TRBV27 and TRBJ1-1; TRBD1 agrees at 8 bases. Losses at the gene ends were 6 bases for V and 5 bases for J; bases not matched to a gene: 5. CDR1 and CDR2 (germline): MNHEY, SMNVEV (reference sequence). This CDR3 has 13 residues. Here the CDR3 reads CASRDRARTEAFF. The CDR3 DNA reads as TGTGCCAGCAGGGACAGGGCAAGGACTGAAGCTTTCTTT.